The 31 T cell receptor beta chains reported below all come from one sample, sequenced in a study of blood T cells in healthy people across ages. The authors ran a second PCR of roughly 6 to 12 cycles using a sample-barcoded 5' primer and a J-beta primer mix. TCRdb analysed the 5' RACE reads with MiXCR anew, one entry per CDR3 protein. This table holds roughly 1.7 million distinct CDR3 sequences, 34% found once. Sample: blood. Receptors originate from a woman in her twenties or thirties in good health.

This clonotype was observed a handful of times. J is TRBJ1-1 and V is TRBV20-1; D is ambiguous. Trimming cost V 2 bases and J 4 bases, with 5 bases left between them. Germline CDR1 reads DFQATT; CDR2 reads SNEGSKA (reference sequence). The CDR3 is 11 residues long. CDR3 nucleotide sequence: TGCAGTGCTAGAATCGCCACTGAAGCTTTCTTT. As protein: CSARIATEAFF.

This clonotype was observed many times. For the CDR3, the DNA is TGTGCCAGCAGGAATTTCAATGAGCAGTTCTTC. Translation gives CASRNFNEQFF. V usage is TRBV6-5 and J usage is TRBJ2-1, with no clear D. CDR1 and CDR2 from the germline V gene are MNHEY and SVGAGI. Trimming removed 6 bases at V and 6 bases at J, with 6 bases between. The CDR3 totals 11 residues.

The genes are TRBV24-1 and TRBJ2-4; D may be TRBD2 (5 bases). The closer fit of TRBJ2-5 to the DNA end suggests the J call may be wrong. There are 15 residues in the CDR3. From germline, CDR1 is KGHDR and CDR2 SFDVKD. This chain's CDR3 is CATSDFTSGLETQYF. The CDR3 DNA sequence: TGTGCCACCAGTGATTTTACCTCGGGGTTAGAGACCCAGTACTTC.

The rearrangement joins TRBV5-5 to TRBJ2-6; the D is unclear. V lost 5 bases and J lost 0, with 9 bases in between. The CDR3 is made up of 15 amino acids. CDR1 SGHKS and CDR2 YYEKEE come from the germline V gene (reference sequence). CDR3 loop: CASRRSGSGANVLTF. CDR3 DNA sequence: TGTGCCAGCAGACGATCGGGCTCTGGGGCCAACGTCCTGACTTTC.

V usage is TRBV28 and J usage is TRBJ2-6; D possibly corresponds to TRBD2 (5 bases). The CDR3 is 15 amino acids. The V end lost 5 bases, the J end lost 2 bases, and 10 bases lay between the germline ends. Germline V gives CDR1 MDHEN, CDR2 SYDVKM. The CDR3 region has the DNA TGTGCCAGCAGTCCCTCCGGGACTGGGGCCAACGTCCTGACTTTC. It yields the protein CASSPSGTGANVLTF.

The genes are TRBV20-1 and TRBJ2-7; 10 bases align to TRBD1. J lost 6 bases, V lost 6 bases, and 11 bases had no gene match. CDR1 is DFQATT and CDR2 is SNEGSKA in the germline V gene (reference sequence). This CDR3 spans 14 amino acids. The CDR3 here is CSALGGTGVGEQYF. The CDR3 coding sequence is TGCAGTGCCCTCGGAGGGACAGGGGTCGGCGAGCAGTACTTC.

The rearrangement links TRBV2 to TRBJ2-7, with no clear D. The germline CDR1 and CDR2 sequences are SNHLY and FYNNEI. This CDR3 is 14 amino acids long. V lost 2 bases and J lost 7, with 15 bases in between. In nucleotides, the CDR3 is TGTGCCAGCAGTGAAAAGCGTTCTGGCTGGGAGCAGTACTTC. This gives the protein CASSEKRSGWEQYF.

This chain uses TRBV5-1 with TRBJ1-2; D unresolved. V was shortened by 4 bases and J by 6 bases, with 22 bases between the two germline ends. This CDR3 has 16 residues. The V gene's germline CDR1 is SGHRS and CDR2 YFSETQ. CDR3 residues: CASSPGHSDDPNGYTF. The DNA of the CDR3 is TGCGCCAGCAGCCCGGGCCATTCGGACGACCCCAATGGCTACACCTTC.

This clonotype came up a few times. In nucleotides, the CDR3 is TGTGCCAGCAGTCACCTAAACAGGGATGGGTATCAGCCCCAGCATTTT. Amino acids: CASSHLNRDGYQPQHF. The V gene is TRBV28, the J gene TRBJ1-5; a weak D match, TRBD1 (6 bases). CDR3 length: 16 residues. The germline gives CDR1 MDHEN, CDR2 SYDVKM. Deletions cut 5 bases from V and 5 bases from J, with 19 bases between.

V and J are TRBV28 and TRBJ2-7, with unresolved D. Trimming took off 4 bases at V and 0 bases at J, with 16 bases between the two ends. The CDR3 is 16 residues long. CDR1 and CDR2 (germline): MDHEN, SYDVKM. In DNA form, the CDR3 reads TGTGCCAGCAGTTCCTTAACGGGCTTGAGCTCCTACGAGCAGTACTTC. Protein: CASSSLTGLSSYEQYF.

This clonotype was seen once. CDR3 coding DNA: TGTGCCAGCAGCCACGGGGGCAACCCTATCTCCGGGGAGCTGTTTTTT. Residues: CASSHGGNPISGELFF. The V and J genes are TRBV2 and TRBJ2-2; either TRBD1 or TRBD2 may supply D (6 bases each). Germline V gene sequence: CDR1 SNHLY, CDR2 FYNNEI. Trimming removed 6 bases from V and 6 bases from J, with 20 bases in between. The CDR3 consists of 16 residues.

This sequence joins TRBV20-1 and TRBJ1-1; possibly TRBD1 for D (5 bases). This CDR3 spans 13 amino acids. The germline V gene encodes CDR1 DFQATT and CDR2 SNEGSKA (reference sequence). V dropped 5 bases and J dropped 3 bases, with 13 bases sitting between them. The CDR3 DNA reads TGCAGTGCTGAAGAGTGGGGGTACACTGAAGCTTTCTTT. Its translation: CSAEEWGYTEAFF.

The CDR3 DNA sequence: TGCAGTGCTAGAAAGGTACGACCAGGAAGCACAGATACGCAGTATTTT. It specifies CSARKVRPGSTDTQYF. The V call is TRBV20-1, the J call TRBJ2-3, with unresolved D. CDR3 length: 16 amino acids. V shed 2 bases and J shed 0 bases, with 15 bases lying between them. Germline CDR1 is DFQATT and CDR2 is SNEGSKA (reference sequence).

This clonotype was seen only a few times. The chain carries TRBV20-1 and TRBJ1-2; D is perhaps TRBD1 (5 bases). The CDR3 covers 17 residues. V was pared by 0 bases and J by 3 bases, with 20 bases between. The V gene's germline CDR1 is DFQATT and CDR2 SNEGSKA (reference sequence). Here the CDR3 DNA reads TGCAGTGCTAGAGATCTTGGGGGATTCAACCTCCACTATGGCTACACCTTC. Its translation: CSARDLGGFNLHYGYTF.

This clonotype was seen only a few times. The V gene is TRBV5-1, the J gene TRBJ2-3; TRBD1 agrees at 7 bases. Germline assignment: CDR1 SGHRS and CDR2 YFSETQ. This CDR3 has 18 residues. J lost 2 bases, V lost 4 bases, and 16 bases had no gene match. In DNA, the CDR3 is TGCGCCAGCAGCCGGGGTTTGAGACAGGGACCCTACACAGATACGCAGTATTTT. The encoded protein is CASSRGLRQGPYTDTQYF.

The rearrangement uses TRBV5-4 and TRBJ2-3, with TRBD2 identical over 11 bases. This CDR3 spans 15 amino acids. The junction had 8 bases not matched to a gene; V was cut back by 7 bases and J by 4 bases. Germline CDR1 is SGHNT and CDR2 is YYREEE (reference sequence). The CDR3 region has the DNA TGTGCCAGCCGCGTAGCGGGGGGGCGTGCAGATACGCAGTATTTT. Protein product: CASRVAGGRADTQYF.

The chain is built from TRBV20-1 and TRBJ1-2, with TRBD1 as a possible D gene (5 bases). V was shortened by 3 bases and J by 1 base, with 18 bases between the two germline ends. Germline V gene data show CDR1 as DFQATT and CDR2 as SNEGSKA (reference sequence). The CDR3 is made up of 16 amino acids. The CDR3 DNA reads TGCAGTGCTAGGGGGGGTTGGAGGAATGATAACTATGGCTACACCTTC. Translating it yields CSARGGWRNDNYGYTF.

The rearrangement links TRBV6-1 to TRBJ2-1; 8 bases are shared with TRBD2. Germline CDR1 is MNHNS and CDR2 is SASEGT. The ends lost 7 bases at V and 9 bases at J; junction bases unmatched: 17. This CDR3 has 16 amino acids. The CDR3 DNA sequence: TGTGCCAGCACCGCTGCCGGGACTAGGGTAATGGTTGAGCAGTTCTTC. It encodes CASTAAGTRVMVEQFF.

This clonotype was detected ten times or more. V gene TRBV4-1 combines with J gene TRBJ2-5; 9 nucleotides match TRBD2. Unmatched junction bases numbered 7, after V lost 3 bases and J lost 5 bases. This CDR3 has 15 amino acids. The germline V gene encodes CDR1 MGHRA and CDR2 YSYEKL. The CDR3 region is CASSQREGARETQYF. The CDR3 DNA follows: TGCGCCAGCAGCCAGCGGGAGGGGGCAAGGGAGACCCAGTACTTC.

This clonotype was seen repeatedly, ten times or more. The chain carries TRBV7-2 and TRBJ2-5; perhaps TRBD1 as D (5 bases). Trimming removed 5 bases at V and 0 bases at J, with 13 bases between. Germline CDR1 is SGHTA and CDR2 is FQGNSA. The CDR3 has 15 residues. DNA of the CDR3: TGTGCCAGCAGCCCAGGGCAACCGTACCAAGAGACCCAGTACTTC. Amino acid sequence: CASSPGQPYQETQYF. The whole variable domain, remainder taken from reference TRBV7-2 and TRBJ2-5, is GAGVSQSPSNKVTEKGKDVELRCDPISGHTALYWYRQSLGQGLEFLIYFQGNSAPDKSGLPSDRFSAERTGGSVSTLTIQRTQQEDSAVYLCASSPGQPYQETQYFGPGTRLLVL.

At least ten counts were recorded for this clonotype. The chain is built from TRBV6-2 or TRBV6-3 and TRBJ2-3; D gene ambiguous. The CDR3 is made up of 14 amino acids. With 4 bases removed from V and 0 bases from J, the gap between germline ends came to 8 bases. The germline V gene has CDR1 MNHEY and CDR2 SVGEGT. This CDR3 reads CASSFVISTDTQYF. CDR3 DNA: TGTGCCAGCAGTTTCGTCATCAGCACAGATACGCAGTATTTT.

In its sample, this clonotype was seen a few times. This sequence joins TRBV4-1 and TRBJ1-2; D is undetermined. V lost 0 bases to trimming and J lost 0 bases, with 17 bases between them. Germline CDR1 reads MGHRA; CDR2 reads YSYEKL. CDR3 length: 18 amino acids. The CDR3 region has the DNA TGCGCCAGCAGCCAAGATAAGGCGTCTCAGGCCCCTAACTATGGCTACACCTTC. Protein: CASSQDKASQAPNYGYTF.

This clonotype has only a few counts. The chain recombines TRBV20-1 with TRBJ1-2; weak D call: TRBD1 (6 bases). The V end lost 2 bases, the J end lost 10 bases, and 17 bases lay between the germline ends. Germline CDR1 and CDR2: DFQATT and SNEGSKA (reference sequence). The CDR3 contains 13 residues. In DNA form, the CDR3 reads TGCAGTGCTAGAAACAGGGTCCACTGGGACTACACCTTC. It is translated as CSARNRVHWDYTF.

This chain's CDR3 is CATARQGVGSPLHF. The CDR3 nucleotides are TGTGCCACCGCTCGACAGGGTGTTGGATCACCCCTCCACTTT. The rearrangement joins TRBV6-4 to TRBJ1-6; TRBD1 matches at 7 bases. CDR3 length equals 14 residues. V lost 10 bases to trimming and J lost 10 bases; unmatched junction nucleotides: 13. Germline V gives CDR1 MRHNA, CDR2 SNTAGT.

This clonotype has a handful of counts. For the CDR3, the DNA is TGTGCCAGCAGCTCATCGGGACTAGCGGGAGGGGGGACCCAGTACTTC. The encoded protein is CASSSSGLAGGGTQYF. The V and J genes are TRBV7-3 and TRBJ2-5; 16 nucleotides agree with TRBD2. CDR1 is SGHTA and CDR2 is FQGTGA in the germline V gene. V lost 4 bases, J lost 7 bases, and 6 bases stayed unmatched. The CDR3 loop spans 16 amino acids.

In regard to this clonotype: One junction end does not reproduce the germline sequence, and a read error may be involved. The V and J genes are TRBV9 and TRBJ2-7; D is uncertain. This CDR3 comprises 14 residues. Germline V CDR1 and CDR2: SGDLS, YYNGEE. In nucleotides, the CDR3 is TGTGCCAGCAGCGTGAGCCCGTTGAAAGACGAGCGGTACTTC. Its translation: CASSVSPLKDERYF.

This clonotype has more than one count but fewer than ten. The V and J genes are TRBV30 and TRBJ2-3; D gene ambiguous. V lost 2 bases, J lost 2 bases, and 5 bases lay in between. The CDR3 runs to 12 residues. Looked up from germline, CDR1 is GTSNPN and CDR2 is SVGIG (reference sequence). The DNA for the CDR3 is TGTGCCTGGAGTACTTCCACAGATACGCAGTATTTT. Translating gives CAWSTSTDTQYF.

The J gene is TRBJ2-1, the V gene TRBV20-1; D is unresolved. CDR1 DFQATT and CDR2 SNEGSKA come from the germline V gene (reference sequence). The CDR3 covers 10 residues. V was clipped by 8 bases and J by 2 bases, with 4 bases between them. This CDR3 reads CSIAYNEQFF. CDR3 nucleotides: TGCAGTATAGCCTACAATGAGCAGTTCTTC.

This clonotype has just a few counts. The chain carries TRBV7-9 and TRBJ2-7; 8 bases map to TRBD1. Per germline, CDR1 SEHNR and CDR2 FQNEAQ (reference sequence). V dropped 3 bases and J dropped 7; count of bases not matched to a gene: 14. CDR3 length equals 16 residues. CDR3 sequence reads: CASSLGQAVRFREQYF. CDR3 nucleotide sequence: TGTGCCAGCAGCTTGGGACAGGCCGTCCGGTTTAGGGAGCAGTACTTC.

The genes are TRBV20-1 and TRBJ1-2; unclear D gene. The CDR3 length is 12 residues. V lost 3 bases and J lost 6, with 11 bases in between. The germline CDR1 and CDR2 sequences are DFQATT and SNEGSKA (reference sequence). The CDR3 spells CSARTPSDGYTF. CDR3 nucleotide sequence: TGCAGTGCTAGGACCCCCTCAGATGGCTACACCTTC.

The chain is built from TRBV20-1 and TRBJ1-1, with D uncertain. The V end lost 6 bases, the J end lost 1 base, and 9 bases lay between the germline ends. Germline V CDR1 and CDR2: DFQATT, SNEGSKA (reference sequence). The CDR3 contains 12 residues. The CDR3, as DNA: TGCAGTGCCCCGCGACGGAACACTGAAGCTTTCTTT. It is translated as CSAPRRNTEAFF.